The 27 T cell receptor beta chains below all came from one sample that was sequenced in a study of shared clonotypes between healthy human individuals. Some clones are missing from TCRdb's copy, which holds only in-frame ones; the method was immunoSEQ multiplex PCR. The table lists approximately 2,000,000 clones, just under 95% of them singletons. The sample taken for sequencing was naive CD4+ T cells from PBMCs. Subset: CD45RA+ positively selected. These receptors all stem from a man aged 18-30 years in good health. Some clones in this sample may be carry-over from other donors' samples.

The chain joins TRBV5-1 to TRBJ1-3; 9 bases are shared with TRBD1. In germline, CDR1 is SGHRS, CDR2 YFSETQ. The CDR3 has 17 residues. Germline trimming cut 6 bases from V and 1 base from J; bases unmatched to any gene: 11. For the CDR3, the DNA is TGCGCCAGCACTCGACACGGTGGGACAGGGTCTGGAAACACCATATATTTT. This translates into CASTRHGGTGSGNTIYF.

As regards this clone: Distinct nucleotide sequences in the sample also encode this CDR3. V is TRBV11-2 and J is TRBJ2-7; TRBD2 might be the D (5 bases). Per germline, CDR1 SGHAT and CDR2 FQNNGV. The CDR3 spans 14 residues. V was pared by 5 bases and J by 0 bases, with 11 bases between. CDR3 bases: TGTGCCAGCAGCCCACCGGGGAGCTCCTACGAGCAGTACTTC. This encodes CASSPPGSSYEQYF.

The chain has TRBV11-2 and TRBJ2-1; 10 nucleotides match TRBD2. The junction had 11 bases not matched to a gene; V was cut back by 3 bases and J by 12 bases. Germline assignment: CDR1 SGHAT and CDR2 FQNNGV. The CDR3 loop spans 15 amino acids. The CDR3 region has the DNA TGTGCCAGCAGCTTCGGTGCTAGCGGGAGTAATACGCAGTTCTTC. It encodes CASSFGASGSNTQFF.

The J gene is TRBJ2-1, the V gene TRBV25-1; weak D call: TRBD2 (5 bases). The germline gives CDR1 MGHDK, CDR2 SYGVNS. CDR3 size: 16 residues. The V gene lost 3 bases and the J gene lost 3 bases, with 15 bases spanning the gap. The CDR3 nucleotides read TGTGCCAGCAGTGATTCCGGGAAGCGCCTCTACAATGAGCAGTTCTTC. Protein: CASSDSGKRLYNEQFF.

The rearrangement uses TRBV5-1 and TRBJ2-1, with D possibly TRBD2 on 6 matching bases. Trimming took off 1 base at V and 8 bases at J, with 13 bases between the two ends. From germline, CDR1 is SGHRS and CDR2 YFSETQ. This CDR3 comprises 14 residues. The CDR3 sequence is CASSLSGELDEQFF. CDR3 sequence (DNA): TGCGCCAGCAGCTTGTCGGGAGAACTCGATGAGCAGTTCTTC.

The CDR3: CASSSLTGTPKTQYF. The CDR3 nucleotides are TGTGCCAGCAGCTCACTAACCGGGACACCGAAGACCCAGTACTTC. This chain connects TRBV5-4 to TRBJ2-5, with D perhaps matching TRBD1 (6 bases). V was clipped by 3 bases and J by 6 bases, with 18 bases between them. The CDR3 runs 15 residues. In germline, CDR1 is SGHNT, CDR2 YYREEE (reference sequence).

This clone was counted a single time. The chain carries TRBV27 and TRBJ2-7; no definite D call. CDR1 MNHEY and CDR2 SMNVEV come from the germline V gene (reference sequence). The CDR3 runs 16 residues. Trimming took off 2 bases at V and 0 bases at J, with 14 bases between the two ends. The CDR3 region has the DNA TGTGCCAGCAGTTTAGGGTCTCCGGTGTTCTCCTACGAGCAGTACTTC. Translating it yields CASSLGSPVFSYEQYF.

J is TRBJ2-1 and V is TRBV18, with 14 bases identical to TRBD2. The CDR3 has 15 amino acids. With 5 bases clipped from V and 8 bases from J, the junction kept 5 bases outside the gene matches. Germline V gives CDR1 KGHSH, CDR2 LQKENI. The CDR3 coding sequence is TGTGCCAGCTCATTCGGGACTAGCGGGAGTGATGAGCAGTTCTTC. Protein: CASSFGTSGSDEQFF.

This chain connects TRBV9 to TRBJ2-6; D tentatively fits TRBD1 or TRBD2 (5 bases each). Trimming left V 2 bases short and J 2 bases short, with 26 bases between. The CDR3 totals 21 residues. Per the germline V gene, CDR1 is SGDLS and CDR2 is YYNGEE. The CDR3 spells CASSVDQTTGTPRTGANVLTF. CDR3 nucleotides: TGTGCCAGCAGCGTTGATCAGACGACCGGGACGCCCCGGACTGGGGCCAACGTCCTGACTTTC.

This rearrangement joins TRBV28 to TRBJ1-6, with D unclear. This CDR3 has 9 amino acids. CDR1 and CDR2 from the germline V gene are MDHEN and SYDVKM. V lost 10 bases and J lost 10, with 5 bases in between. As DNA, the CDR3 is TGTGCCACCGGATCACCCCTCCACTTT. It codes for CATGSPLHF. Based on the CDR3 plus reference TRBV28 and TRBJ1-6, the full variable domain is DVKVTQSSRYLVKRTGEKVFLECVQDMDHENMFWYRQDPGLGLRLIYFSYDVKMKEKGDIPEGYSVSREKKERFSLILESASTNQTSMYLCATGSPLHFGNGTRLTVT.

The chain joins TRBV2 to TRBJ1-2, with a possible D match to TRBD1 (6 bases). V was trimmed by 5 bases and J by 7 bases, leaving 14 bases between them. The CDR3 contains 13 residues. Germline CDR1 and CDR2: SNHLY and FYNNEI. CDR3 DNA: TGTGCCAGCAGTCCTGGGGGGGCCGCTGGCTACACCTTC. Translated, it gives CASSPGGAAGYTF.

In DNA form, the CDR3 reads TGTGCCAGCAGTGGACGTCGGGGCTACGAGCAGTACTTC. Its translation: CASSGRRGYEQYF. The genes are TRBV6-1 and TRBJ2-7; D is possibly TRBD2 (5 bases). V lost 4 bases and J 3 bases, leaving 10 bases between the germline ends. The CDR3 is 13 amino acids. Germline CDR1 is MNHNS and CDR2 is SASEGT.

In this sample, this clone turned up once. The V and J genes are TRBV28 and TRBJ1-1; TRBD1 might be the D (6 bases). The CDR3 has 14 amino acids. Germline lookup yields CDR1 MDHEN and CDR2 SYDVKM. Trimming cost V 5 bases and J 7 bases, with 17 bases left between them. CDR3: CASSTTGSSGEAFF. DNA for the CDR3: TGTGCCAGCAGTACCACAGGGTCGAGCGGTGAAGCTTTCTTT.

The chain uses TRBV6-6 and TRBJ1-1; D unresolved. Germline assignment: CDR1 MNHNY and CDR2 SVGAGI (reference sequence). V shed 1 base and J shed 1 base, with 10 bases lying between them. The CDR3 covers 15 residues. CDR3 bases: TGTGCCAGCAGTTACTATGGGCTGGGGAACACTGAAGCTTTCTTT. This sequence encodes CASSYYGLGNTEAFF.

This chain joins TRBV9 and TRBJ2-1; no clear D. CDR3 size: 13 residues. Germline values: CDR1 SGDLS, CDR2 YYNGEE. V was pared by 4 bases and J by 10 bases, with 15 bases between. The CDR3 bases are TGTGCCAGCAGCCCCCGACCCGGTCTGGAGCAGTTCTTC. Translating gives CASSPRPGLEQFF.

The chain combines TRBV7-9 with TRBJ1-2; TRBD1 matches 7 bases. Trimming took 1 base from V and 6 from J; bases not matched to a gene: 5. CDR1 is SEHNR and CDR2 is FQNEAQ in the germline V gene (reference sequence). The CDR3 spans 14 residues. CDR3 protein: CASSLVGQGDGYTF. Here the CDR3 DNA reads TGTGCCAGCAGCTTAGTCGGGCAGGGGGATGGCTACACCTTC.

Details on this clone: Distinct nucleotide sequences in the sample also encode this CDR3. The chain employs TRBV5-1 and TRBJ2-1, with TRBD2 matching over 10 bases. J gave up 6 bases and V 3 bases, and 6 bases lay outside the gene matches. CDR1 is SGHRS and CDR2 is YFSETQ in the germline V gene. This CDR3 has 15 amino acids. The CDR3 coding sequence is TGCGCCAGCAGCTATCTAGCGGGAGTCAGCAATGAGCAGTTCTTC. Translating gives CASSYLAGVSNEQFF.

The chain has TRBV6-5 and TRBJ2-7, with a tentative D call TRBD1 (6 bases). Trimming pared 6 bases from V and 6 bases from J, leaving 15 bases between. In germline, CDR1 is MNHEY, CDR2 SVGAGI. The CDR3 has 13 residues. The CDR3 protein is CASSRNRVREQYF. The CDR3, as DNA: TGTGCCAGCAGCCGTAACAGGGTGCGCGAGCAGTACTTC.

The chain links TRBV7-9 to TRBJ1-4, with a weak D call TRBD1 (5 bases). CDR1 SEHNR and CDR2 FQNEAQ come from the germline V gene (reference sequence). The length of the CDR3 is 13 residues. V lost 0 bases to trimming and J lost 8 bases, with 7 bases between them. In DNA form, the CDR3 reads TGTGCCAGCAGCTTAGCGGGGGAGGAAAAACTGTTTTTT. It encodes CASSLAGEEKLFF.

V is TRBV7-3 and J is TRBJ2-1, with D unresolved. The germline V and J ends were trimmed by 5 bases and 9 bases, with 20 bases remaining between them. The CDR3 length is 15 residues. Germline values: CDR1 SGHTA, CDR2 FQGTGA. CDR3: CASSPKGLIGGEQFF. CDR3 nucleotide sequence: TGTGCCAGCAGCCCGAAAGGCTTGATCGGCGGTGAGCAGTTCTTC.

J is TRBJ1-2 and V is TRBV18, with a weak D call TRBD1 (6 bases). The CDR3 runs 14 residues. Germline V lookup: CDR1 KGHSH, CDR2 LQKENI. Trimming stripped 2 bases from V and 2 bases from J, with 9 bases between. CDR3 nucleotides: TGTGCCAGCTCACCATCGACAGGAAACTATGGCTACACCTTC. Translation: CASSPSTGNYGYTF.

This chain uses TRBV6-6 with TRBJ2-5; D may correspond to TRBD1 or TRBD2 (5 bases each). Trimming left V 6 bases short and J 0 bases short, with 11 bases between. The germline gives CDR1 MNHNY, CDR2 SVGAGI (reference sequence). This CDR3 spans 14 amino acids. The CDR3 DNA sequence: TGTGCCAGCAGCCAGGGACGGAACCAAGAGACCCAGTACTTC. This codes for CASSQGRNQETQYF.

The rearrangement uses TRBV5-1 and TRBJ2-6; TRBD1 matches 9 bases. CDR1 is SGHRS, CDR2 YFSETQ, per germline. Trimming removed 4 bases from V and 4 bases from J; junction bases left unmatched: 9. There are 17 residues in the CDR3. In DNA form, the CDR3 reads TGCGCCAGCAGCCCCGGGGGGACAGGGCGCGGGGCCAACGTCCTGACTTTC. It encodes CASSPGGTGRGANVLTF.

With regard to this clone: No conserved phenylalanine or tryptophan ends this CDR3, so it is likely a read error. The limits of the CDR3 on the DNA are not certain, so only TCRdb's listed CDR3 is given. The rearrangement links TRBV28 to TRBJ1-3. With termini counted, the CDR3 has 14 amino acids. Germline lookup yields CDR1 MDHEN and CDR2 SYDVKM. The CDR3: CASSPGGALNAPMS.

CDR3 protein: CASSWGGGGEKLFF. In DNA, the CDR3 is TGTGCCAGCAGCTGGGGAGGAGGAGGTGAAAAACTGTTTTTT. The chain carries TRBV7-9 and TRBJ1-4, with D hard to call. Germline V lookup: CDR1 SEHNR, CDR2 FQNEAQ (reference sequence). The CDR3 contains 14 residues. V lost 4 bases and J lost 7, with 13 bases in between.

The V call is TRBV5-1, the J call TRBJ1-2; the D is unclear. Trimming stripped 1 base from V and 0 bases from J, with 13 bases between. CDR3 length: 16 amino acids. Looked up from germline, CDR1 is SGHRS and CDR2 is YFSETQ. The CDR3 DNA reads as TGCGCCAGCAGCTTGTTCTCCCGGGTGGCTAACTATGGCTACACCTTC. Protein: CASSLFSRVANYGYTF.

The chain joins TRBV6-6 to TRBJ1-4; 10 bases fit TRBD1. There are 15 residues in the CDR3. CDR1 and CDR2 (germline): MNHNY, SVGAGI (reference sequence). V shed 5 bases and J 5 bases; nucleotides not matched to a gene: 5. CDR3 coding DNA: TGTGCCAGCAGTCTATTGGGACAGGGGAATGAAAAACTGTTTTTT. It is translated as CASSLLGQGNEKLFF.